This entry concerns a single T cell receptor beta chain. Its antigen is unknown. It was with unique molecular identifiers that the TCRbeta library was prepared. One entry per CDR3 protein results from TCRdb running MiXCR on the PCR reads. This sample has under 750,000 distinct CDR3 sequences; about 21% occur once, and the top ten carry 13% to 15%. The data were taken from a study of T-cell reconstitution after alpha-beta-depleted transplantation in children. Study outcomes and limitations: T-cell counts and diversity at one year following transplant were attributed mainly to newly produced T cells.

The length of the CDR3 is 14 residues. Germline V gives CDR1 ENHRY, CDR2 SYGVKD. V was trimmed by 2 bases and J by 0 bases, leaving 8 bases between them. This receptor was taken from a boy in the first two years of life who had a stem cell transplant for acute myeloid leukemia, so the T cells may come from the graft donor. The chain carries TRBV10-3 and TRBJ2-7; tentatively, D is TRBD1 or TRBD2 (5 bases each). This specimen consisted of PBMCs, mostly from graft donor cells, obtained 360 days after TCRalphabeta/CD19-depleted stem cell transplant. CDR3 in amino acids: CAISETGPSYEQYF. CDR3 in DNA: TGTGCCATCAGTGAGACGGGACCCTCCTACGAGCAGTACTTC.